A selection of T cell receptor beta chains follows, all from one sample in a study of T-cell reconstitution after alpha-beta-depleted transplantation in children. Via MiXCR, TCRdb re-called the PCR reads, giving one row per CDR3 protein. The sample records 500,000 or so distinct CDR3 sequences, about 30% being singletons. The material was PBMCs from the stem cell graft donor, obtained from the stem cell graft. The source of these receptors is a human donor who donated a stem cell graft to a child with aplastic anemia. The CDR3 runs from the conserved cysteine through the conserved F or W. Size tells how often a clone was seen (once, few, many) or the class of an expanded clone, and some rows leave it out.

j_call	v_call	clone_size	cdr3_aa
TRBJ2-1	TRBV28	NA	CASSPTIRNEQFF
TRBJ2-3	TRBV3-1	many	CASSQLAMQYF
TRBJ2-7	TRBV20-1	few	CSARPGTESSYEQYF
TRBJ2-1	TRBV14	NA	CASSQEGVPEREGPRDNEQFF
TRBJ1-2	TRBV29-1	few	CSVAFEGGYTF
TRBJ1-1	TRBV29-1	few	CSVPHCPMNTEAFF
TRBJ1-2	TRBV5-1	few	CASSWDRGPSGYTF
TRBJ2-3	TRBV10-3	few	CAISESGAGASRYF
TRBJ1-5	TRBV5-1	few	CASSPGTSNQPQHF
TRBJ2-3	TRBV20-1	few	CSARRDPPGDTQYF
TRBJ2-3	TRBV2	few	CASSEALTTDTQYF
TRBJ2-5	TRBV5-5	few	CASSKGTSGAQAQYF
TRBJ1-5	TRBV15	once	CATSSKNRGGNQPQHF
TRBJ1-4	TRBV6-1	few	CASSAFWGGEKLFF
TRBJ2-1	TRBV6-1	few	CASRQGASGLNEQFF
TRBJ2-7	TRBV2	NA	CASCSSGRANPTYEQYF
TRBJ1-1	TRBV29-1	NA	CSAAPRGANTEAFF
TRBJ1-1	TRBV28	NA	CASSLVERARGRAFF
TRBJ2-3	TRBV5-4	NA	CASSYGGAGGASTDTQYF
TRBJ1-2	TRBV7-2	few	CASSSLRRDLPGGYTF
TRBJ1-1	TRBV6-2/TRBV6-3	NA	CASSPPDTATEAFF
TRBJ2-3	TRBV11-2	NA	CASSFLIAGGPGKDTQYF
TRBJ1-1	TRBV19	NA	CASRIDRNTEAFF
TRBJ1-2	TRBV12-3/TRBV12-4	NA	CASSPQGPIGYTF